Listed below are T cell receptor beta chains from one sample, sequenced in a study of blood T cell repertoires in COVID-19. Method: immunoSEQ multiplex PCR; TCRdb's copy keeps in-frame clones and lacks some. The table shows around 100,000 clones, with about 80% occurring only once. Sequencing was performed on peripheral blood. The receptor set was obtained from a human donor in a cohort sampled during active COVID-19. Each CDR3 is given with its conserved first and last residue. D genes are given only for firm matches. A row's size may be missing; if present it is once, few, many or a size class.

- | - | 14 | TRBJ2-5 | TRBV5-1 | CASSLQTGWPTQYF | TGCGCCAGCAGCTTGCAGACAGGTTGGCCGACCCAGTACTTC
- | - | 15 | TRBJ1-1 | TRBV6-5 | CASSYGRAGTTEAFF | TGTGCCAGCAGTTACGGCAGGGCGGGGACCACTGAAGCTTTCTTT
- | - | 13 | TRBJ2-3 | TRBV7-8 | CASSLLGGGLEYF | TGTGCCAGCAGCCTCCTAGGCGGAGGCCTGGAGTATTTT
- | - | 15 | TRBJ2-5 | TRBV10-1 | CASSDPLTYQETQYF | TGCGCCAGCAGTGACCCCCTGACATACCAAGAGACCCAGTACTTC
TRBD2 | - | 15 | TRBJ2-7 | TRBV27 | CASSLGLAGPYEQYF | TGTGCCAGCAGTTTAGGACTAGCGGGACCCTACGAGCAGTACTTC
TRBD1 | - | 14 | TRBJ2-7 | TRBV6-5 | CASSSGQVSYEQYF | TGTGCCAGCAGTTCAGGACAGGTCTCCTACGAGCAGTACTTC
- | - | 13 | TRBJ1-1 | TRBV5-4 | CASSFTGTSEAFF | TGTGCCAGCAGCTTCACGGGAACGTCTGAAGCTTTCTTT
- | - | 16 | TRBJ2-1 | TRBV3-1/TRBV3-2 | CASSQVGRGILNEQFF | TGTGCCAGCAGCCAAGTTGGCAGGGGAATTTTGAATGAGCAGTTCTTC
- | - | 13 | TRBJ1-1 | TRBV12-3/TRBV12-4 | CASSGLMNTEAFF | TGTGCCAGCTCGGGACTGATGAACACTGAAGCTTTCTTT
- | - | 13 | TRBJ1-1 | TRBV3-1/TRBV3-2 | CASRFTGGTEAFF | TGTGCCAGCAGATTTACCGGGGGCACTGAAGCTTTCTTT
- | - | 15 | TRBJ1-3 | TRBV11-2 | CASSQGQLGGNTIYF | TGTGCCAGCAGCCAAGGACAGCTCGGTGGTAACACCATATATTTT
- | - | 14 | TRBJ2-2 | TRBV18 | CASYASRGTGELFF | TGTGCCAGCTATGCCTCACGGGGCACCGGGGAGCTGTTTTTT
- | - | 14 | TRBJ2-5 | TRBV7-2 | CASSLAGQKETQYF | TGTGCCAGCAGCTTAGCAGGACAGAAAGAGACCCAGTACTTC
TRBD1 | - | 17 | TRBJ2-2 | TRBV4-2 | CASSQDLGQGVTGELFF | TGTGCCAGCAGCCAAGACCTGGGACAGGGTGTGACCGGGGAGCTGTTTTTT
- | - | 15 | TRBJ2-7 | TRBV6-5 | CASSYSRQGRHEQYF | TGTGCCAGCAGTTACTCGCGGCAGGGTCGACACGAGCAGTACTTC
- | - | 11 | TRBJ1-5 | TRBV20-1 | CSASSRQPQHF | TGCAGTGCTAGTAGTAGACAGCCCCAGCATTTT
TRBD2 | - | 13 | TRBJ2-7 | TRBV7-2 | CASSLAGDYEQYF | TGTGCCAGCTCACTAGCGGGGGACTACGAGCAGTACTTC
TRBD1 | - | 15 | TRBJ1-1 | TRBV3-1/TRBV3-2 | CASSSTGQGSTEAFF | TGTGCCAGCAGCTCAACGGGACAGGGGTCTACTGAAGCTTTCTTT
- | - | 12 | TRBJ1-1 | TRBV6-5 | CASRVRGDEAFF | TGTGCCAGCCGGGTTAGGGGTGATGAAGCTTTCTTT
- | - | 12 | TRBJ2-5 | TRBV5-1 | CASSLSGETQYF | TGCGCCAGCAGCTTGAGCGGAGAGACCCAGTACTTC
- | - | 16 | TRBJ2-6 | TRBV7-8 | CASSHAEGGNTVVLTF | TGTGCCAGCAGCCACGCTGAAGGGGGTAACACGGTCGTCCTGACTTTC
- | - | 14 | TRBJ1-2 | TRBV19 | CASSTRQKDYGYTF | TGTGCCAGTAGTACTCGACAGAAGGACTATGGCTACACCTTC
TRBD1 | medium-sized | 11 | TRBJ2-1 | TRBV2 | CASSLDRAKFF | TGTGCCAGCAGTCTAGACAGGGCTAAGTTCTTC
- | - | 14 | TRBJ1-6 | TRBV12-5 | CASGLIREGSPLHF | TGTGCTAGTGGTTTGATCAGGGAGGGTTCACCCCTCCACTTT
TRBD2 | - | 16 | TRBJ2-5 | TRBV5-1 | CASSLIAGGRQETQYF | TGCGCCAGCAGCTTGATTGCGGGGGGGCGGCAAGAGACCCAGTACTTC
TRBD2 | - | 15 | TRBJ2-7 | TRBV6-6 | CASSYSTGGPYEQYF | TGTGCCAGCAGTTACTCGACGGGAGGCCCCTACGAGCAGTACTTC
- | few | 14 | TRBJ2-1 | TRBV7-9 | CASSGLTDYNEQFF | TGTGCCAGCAGCGGGCTGACGGACTACAATGAGCAGTTCTTC
TRBD1 | - | 14 | TRBJ1-2 | TRBV19 | CASSIKGAGYGYTF | TGTGCCAGTAGTATAAAGGGGGCAGGCTATGGCTACACCTTC
- | - | 13 | TRBJ1-4 | TRBV2 | CASRGVDDEKLFF | TGTGCCAGCAGGGGCGTTGATGATGAAAAACTGTTTTTT
TRBD2 | - | 13 | TRBJ2-5 | TRBV6-2/TRBV6-3 | CASSYVGLAPTDF | TGTGCCAGCAGTTACGTCGGACTAGCTCCCACGGACTTC
- | - | 14 | TRBJ1-2 | TRBV5-6 | CASSLGGTNYGYTF | TGTGCCAGCAGCTTGGGCGGGACTAACTATGGCTACACCTTC
- | - | 17 | TRBJ1-4 | TRBV10-3 | CAISESLGSNRGEKLFF | TGTGCCATCAGTGAGTCCCTCGGGAGCAACCGGGGGGAAAAACTGTTTTTT
- | - | 16 | TRBJ2-7 | TRBV29-1 | CSVVGADTRSSYEQYF | TGCAGCGTTGTGGGGGCGGACACCCGAAGCTCCTACGAGCAGTACTTC
- | - | 15 | TRBJ2-1 | TRBV5-4 | CASSPGLGSYNEQFF | TGTGCCAGCAGCCCCGGACTGGGCTCCTACAATGAGCAGTTCTTC
TRBD1 | few | 17 | TRBJ1-1 | TRBV7-2 | CASSSTDRGRMNTEAFF | TGTGCCAGCAGCTCGACTGACAGGGGCAGGATGAACACTGAAGCTTTCTTT
TRBD1 | - | 14 | TRBJ2-2 | TRBV18 | CASSRQGNAGELFF | TGTGCCAGCTCACGACAGGGTAACGCCGGGGAGCTGTTTTTT
TRBD2 | - | 16 | TRBJ2-3 | TRBV28 | CASSLWTSGVTDTQYF | TGTGCCAGCAGTTTGTGGACTAGCGGGGTCACAGATACGCAGTATTTT
- | - | 17 | TRBJ2-2 | TRBV9 | CASSAPGGGGGAGELFF | TGTGCCAGCAGCGCCCCTGGGGGGGGAGGGGGTGCCGGGGAGCTGTTTTTT
- | - | 13 | TRBJ1-2 | TRBV7-2 | CASSLASYYGYTF | TGTGCCAGCAGCTTAGCCTCTTACTATGGCTACACCTTC
TRBD2 | - | 16 | TRBJ2-1 | TRBV19 | CASRISGGSSYNEQFF | TGTGCCAGTCGAATCTCGGGGGGGAGCTCCTACAATGAGCAGTTCTTC
TRBD1 | - | 13 | TRBJ1-2 | TRBV6-5 | CASSAQGAHGYTF | TGTGCCAGCAGCGCCCAGGGGGCCCATGGCTACACCTTC
- | - | 14 | TRBJ1-5 | TRBV10-3 | CAISESAGNQPQHF | TGTGCCATCAGTGAGTCCGCGGGGAATCAGCCCCAGCATTTT
TRBD2 | - | 17 | TRBJ2-2 | TRBV5-4 | CASSFKLLAGGPGELFF | TGTGCCAGCAGCTTCAAATTACTAGCGGGAGGGCCCGGGGAGCTGTTTTTT
TRBD1 | - | 14 | TRBJ1-5 | TRBV19 | CASSKQGFNQPQHF | TGTGCCAGTAGTAAACAGGGGTTCAATCAGCCCCAGCATTTT
- | - | 11 | TRBJ2-3 | TRBV25-1 | CASSATDTQYF | TGTGCCAGCAGTGCAACAGATACGCAGTATTTT
- | - | 16 | TRBJ1-1 | TRBV3-1/TRBV3-2 | CASSQDGGSHSTEAFF | TGTGCCAGCAGCCAAGACGGGGGTTCTCACAGCACTGAAGCTTTCTTT